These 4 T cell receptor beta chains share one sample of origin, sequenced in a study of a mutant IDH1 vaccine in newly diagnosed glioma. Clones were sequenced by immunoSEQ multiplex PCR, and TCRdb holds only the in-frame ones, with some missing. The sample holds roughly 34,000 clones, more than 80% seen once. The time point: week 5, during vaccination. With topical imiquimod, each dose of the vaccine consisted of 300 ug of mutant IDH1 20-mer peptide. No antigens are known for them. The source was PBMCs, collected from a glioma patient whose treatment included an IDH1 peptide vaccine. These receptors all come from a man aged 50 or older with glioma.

The CDR3 protein is CASSAGGGSNQPQHF. The CDR3 nucleotides read TGTGCCAGCAGCGCGGGGGGCGGTAGCAATCAGCCCCAGCATTTT. The J gene is TRBJ1-5, the V gene TRBV5-8; TRBD1 is a possible D gene (6 bases). CDR1 and CDR2 from the germline V gene are SGHTS and YDEGEE. The CDR3 runs to 15 residues. With 4 bases removed from V and 0 bases from J, the gap between germline ends came to 11 bases.

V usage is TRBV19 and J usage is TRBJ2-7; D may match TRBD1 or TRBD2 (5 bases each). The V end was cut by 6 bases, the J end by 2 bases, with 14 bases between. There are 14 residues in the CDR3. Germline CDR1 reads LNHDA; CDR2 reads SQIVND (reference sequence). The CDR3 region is CASRSGGVAYEQYF. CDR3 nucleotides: TGTGCCAGTAGAAGTGGGGGTGTAGCCTACGAGCAGTACTTC. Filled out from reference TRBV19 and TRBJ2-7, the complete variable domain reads DGGITQSPKYLFRKEGQNVTLSCEQNLNHDAMYWYRQDPGQGLRLIYYSQIVNDFQKGDIAEGYSVSREKKESFPLTVTSAQKNPTAFYLCASRSGGVAYEQYFGPGTRLTVT.

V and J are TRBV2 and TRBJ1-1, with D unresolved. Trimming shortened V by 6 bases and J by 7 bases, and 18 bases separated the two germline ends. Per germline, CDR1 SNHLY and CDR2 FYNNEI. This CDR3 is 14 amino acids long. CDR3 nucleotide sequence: TGTGCCAGCAGGGCGAGCTTTCTGTCAAATGAAGCTTTCTTT. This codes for CASRASFLSNEAFF. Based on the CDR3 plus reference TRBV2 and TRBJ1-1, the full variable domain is EPEVTQTPSHQVTQMGQEVILRCVPISNHLYFYWYRQILGQKVEFLVSFYNNEISEKSEIFDDQFSVERPDGSNFTLKIRSTKLEDSAMYFCASRASFLSNEAFFGQGTRLTVV.

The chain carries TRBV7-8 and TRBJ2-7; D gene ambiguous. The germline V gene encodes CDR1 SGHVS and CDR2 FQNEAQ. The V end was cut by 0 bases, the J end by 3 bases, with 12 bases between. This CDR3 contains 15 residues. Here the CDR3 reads CASSLAGSYFYEQYF. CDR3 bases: TGTGCCAGCAGCTTAGCGGGTAGCTACTTCTACGAGCAGTACTTC.